Shown below are 27 T cell receptor beta chains from a single sample sequenced in a study of blood T cell repertoires in COVID-19 (dated by TCRdb to the early 2020s). The library came from the immunoSEQ multiplex PCR assay. Drawn from immuneACCESS, this table holds only the in-frame rearrangements with V and J called that TCRdb kept. Clones are partly lost; checked studies trace under half to an unresolved V gene and leave the rest unexplained. Present in this sample are about 320,000 clones, 85% of which were seen just once. In total, the top ten clones hold 7.2% of the sample. The sequenced sample consisted of peripheral blood. These receptors all stem from a human donor in a cohort sampled during active COVID-19.

The CDR3 nucleotides read TGTGCCAGCAGCCGACTGACAGGGTGGGTAGCAGGGACTGAAGCTTTCTTT. As protein: CASSRLTGWVAGTEAFF. This sequence joins TRBV6-6 and TRBJ1-1; 7 nucleotides align to TRBD1. V lost 6 bases, J lost 5 bases, and 18 bases stayed unmatched. The CDR3 has 17 residues. Germline assignment: CDR1 MNHNY and CDR2 SVGAGI (reference sequence).

As concerns this clone: Other DNA sequences in this sample translate to the same CDR3. The chain is built from TRBV27 and TRBJ2-7; D is perhaps TRBD1 (6 bases). The CDR3 runs 13 residues. V was shortened by 4 bases and J by 3 bases, with 10 bases between the two germline ends. CDR1 and CDR2 (germline): MNHEY, SMNVEV (reference sequence). CDR3 in amino acids: CASSYRTDYEQYF. In DNA form, the CDR3 reads TGTGCCAGCAGTTACCGGACAGACTACGAGCAGTACTTC.

In this sample, this clone turned up once. The genes are TRBV19 and TRBJ2-7; 12 bases agree with TRBD2. The CDR3 totals 13 residues. Germline assignment: CDR1 LNHDA and CDR2 SQIVND (reference sequence). V dropped 7 bases and J dropped 6; count of bases not matched to a gene: 4. The CDR3 DNA reads TGTGCCAGTACCGGGACTAGCGGGTTCGAGCAGTACTTC. Translating it yields CASTGTSGFEQYF.

This clone has ten or more counts. This chain uses TRBV5-4 with TRBJ1-3, with 7 bases lining up with TRBD1. The germline V gene encodes CDR1 SGHNT and CDR2 YYREEE (reference sequence). The ends lost 2 bases at V and 3 bases at J; junction bases unmatched: 2. The CDR3 length is 14 residues. This chain's CDR3 is CASSFQGVGNTIYF. The CDR3 DNA reads as TGTGCCAGCAGCTTTCAGGGGGTTGGAAACACCATATATTTT.

The chain carries TRBV15 and TRBJ1-4; 9 positions match TRBD1. The CDR3 consists of 15 residues. V lost 3 bases and J lost 8; bases outside the gene matches: 7. The germline V gene encodes CDR1 LNHNV and CDR2 YYDKDF (reference sequence). CDR3: CATSSPGTGWEKLFF. For the CDR3, the DNA is TGTGCCACCAGCAGCCCCGGGACAGGGTGGGAAAAACTGTTTTTT.

This sequence joins TRBV30 and TRBJ1-3; D is perhaps TRBD1 (5 bases). Germline V gives CDR1 GTSNPN, CDR2 SVGIG (reference sequence). The CDR3 runs to 13 residues. Trimming left V 8 bases short and J 0 bases short, with 11 bases between. CDR3 protein: CAGSGSSGNTIYF. CDR3 sequence (DNA): TGTGCCGGGTCAGGGTCCTCTGGAAACACCATATATTTT.

This chain uses TRBV24-1 with TRBJ2-2; no clear D gene. CDR3 size: 15 residues. Germline CDR1 KGHDR, CDR2 SFDVKD. Trimming left V 0 bases short and J 1 base short, with 5 bases between. The CDR3 spells CATSDLQQNTGELFF. The CDR3 region has the DNA TGTGCCACCAGTGATTTGCAACAGAACACCGGGGAGCTGTTTTTT.

This chain links TRBV29-1 with TRBJ2-1; weak D call: TRBD1 (5 bases). This CDR3 comprises 12 residues. The germline V gene encodes CDR1 SQVTM and CDR2 ANQGSEA. V lost 3 bases and J lost 7, with 10 bases in between. In DNA, the CDR3 is TGCAGCGTTGATCGCCACAGGAATGAGCAGTTCTTC. Translated, it gives CSVDRHRNEQFF.

The gene calls are TRBV14 and TRBJ2-7; 12 positions match TRBD2. Germline V CDR1 and CDR2: SGHDN, FVKESK. The CDR3 has 20 amino acids. J lost 2 bases, V lost 2 bases, and 16 bases had no gene match. The DNA of the CDR3 is TGTGCCAGCAGCCAAAAAGCCTACGGGACTAGCGGGCCGATTCCCTACGAGCAGTACTTC. It specifies CASSQKAYGTSGPIPYEQYF. The full variable domain, completed using reference TRBV14 and TRBJ2-7, is EAGVTQFPSHSVIEKGQTVTLRCDPISGHDNLYWYRRVMGKEIKFLLHFVKESKQDESGMPNNRFLAERTGGTYSTLKVQPAELEDSGVYFCASSQKAYGTSGPIPYEQYFGPGTRLTVT.

This clone was counted once. V gene TRBV27 combines with J gene TRBJ2-1, with TRBD2 identical over 7 bases. The V and J ends lost 2 bases and 6 bases, in that order; junction bases with no gene match: 4. CDR1 MNHEY and CDR2 SMNVEV come from the germline V gene (reference sequence). This CDR3 spans 14 amino acids. The CDR3 DNA reads as TGTGCCAGCAGTTTAACTAGCGCGCGCAATGAGCAGTTCTTC. It yields the protein CASSLTSARNEQFF.

This clone was detected once. The V call is TRBV5-6, the J call TRBJ2-3; D perhaps matches TRBD1 (5 bases). The length of the CDR3 is 15 residues. The germline V and J ends were trimmed by 0 bases and 3 bases, with 11 bases remaining between them. CDR1 is SGHDT and CDR2 is YYEEEE in the germline V gene. CDR3 protein: CASSLEGMGTDTQYF. CDR3 DNA sequence: TGTGCCAGCAGCTTGGAGGGGATGGGAACAGATACGCAGTATTTT. Full variable domain (remainder filled in from reference TRBV5-6 and TRBJ2-3): DAGVTQSPTHLIKTRGQQVTLRCSPKSGHDTVSWYQQALGQGPQFIFQYYEEEERQRGNFPDRFSGHQFPNYSSELNVNALLLGDSALYLCASSLEGMGTDTQYFGPGTRLTVL.

The chain joins TRBV7-2 to TRBJ2-7, with TRBD1 identical over 7 bases. V lost 4 bases, J lost 3 bases, and 3 bases stayed unmatched. Germline V gene lookup returns CDR1 SGHTA and CDR2 FQGNSA. The length of the CDR3 is 13 residues. The chain's CDR3 is CASSWDRLYEQYF. CDR3 coding DNA: TGTGCCAGCAGCTGGGACAGACTCTACGAGCAGTACTTC.

The V and J genes are TRBV5-4 and TRBJ1-4; D is unclear. V shed 4 bases and J shed 0 bases, with 10 bases lying between them. The CDR3 loop spans 15 amino acids. CDR1 and CDR2 (germline): SGHNT, YYREEE (reference sequence). CDR3 sequence (DNA): TGTGCCAGCAGCGGCGGCGGGGCAACTAATGAAAAACTGTTTTTT. Its translation: CASSGGGATNEKLFF.

This chain links TRBV5-4 with TRBJ2-1; possibly TRBD2 for D (5 bases). The CDR3 contains 14 residues. Trimming removed 0 bases at V and 6 bases at J, with 10 bases between. Germline assignment: CDR1 SGHNT and CDR2 YYREEE (reference sequence). The CDR3 DNA sequence: TGTGCCAGCAGCTTGGAGGCGGGTGGCAATGAGCAGTTCTTC. As protein: CASSLEAGGNEQFF.

The J gene is TRBJ1-2, the V gene TRBV10-3; possible D gene TRBD1, 5 bases. Germline lookup yields CDR1 ENHRY and CDR2 SYGVKD. This CDR3 has 15 residues. Trimming cost V 0 bases and J 4 bases, with 12 bases left between them. CDR3 protein: CAISESSPGGYGYTF. As DNA, the CDR3 is TGTGCCATCAGTGAGTCCTCCCCCGGGGGCTATGGCTACACCTTC.

V usage is TRBV3-1 (or the pseudogene TRBV3-2) and J usage is TRBJ2-1; 7 bases match TRBD2. The CDR3 extends over 16 amino acids. Losses at the gene ends were 4 bases for V and 0 bases for J; bases not matched to a gene: 6. Germline-derived CDR1 and CDR2 are LGHDT and YNNKEL (reference sequence). The CDR3 loop is CASSRRRGSSYNEQFF. CDR3 coding DNA: TGTGCCAGCAGCCGAAGGCGGGGGAGCTCCTACAATGAGCAGTTCTTC.

V gene TRBV7-3 combines with J gene TRBJ2-3, with D perhaps matching TRBD2 (7 bases). Trimming removed 0 bases from V and 2 bases from J, with 12 bases in between. The CDR3 runs to 16 residues. Germline loops: CDR1 SGHTA, CDR2 FQGTGA. CDR3: CASSLTRGGYTDTQYF. Written as DNA, the CDR3 is TGTGCCAGCAGCTTAACTAGGGGGGGATACACAGATACGCAGTATTTT.

This clone was counted between two and nine times. The J gene is TRBJ2-7, the V gene TRBV5-1; TRBD1 matches 8 bases. CDR3 length: 14 amino acids. The V gene's germline CDR1 is SGHRS and CDR2 YFSETQ. The V gene end was trimmed by 0 bases and the J gene end by 6 bases; junction bases not matched to a gene: 5. The CDR3 sequence is CASSLDIRGREQYF. The CDR3 nucleotides are TGCGCCAGCAGCTTGGATATCAGGGGGCGCGAGCAGTACTTC.

The rearrangement joins TRBV24-1 to TRBJ2-5, with 12 bases matching TRBD2. Germline loops: CDR1 KGHDR, CDR2 SFDVKD. The junction had 6 bases not matched to a gene; V was cut back by 4 bases and J by 1 base. CDR3 length equals 17 residues. The CDR3 DNA sequence: TGTGCCACCAGTGAGACTAGCGGGGGCCCATTCCAAGAGACCCAGTACTTC. Translating it yields CATSETSGGPFQETQYF.

Notes on this clone: Other DNA sequences in the sample encode the same CDR3. The chain recombines TRBV6-5 with TRBJ1-1; possibly TRBD1 for D (5 bases). The V gene's germline CDR1 is MNHEY and CDR2 SVGAGI. The germline V and J ends were trimmed by 5 bases and 4 bases, with 8 bases remaining between them. This CDR3 region has 12 residues. CDR3 amino acids: CASSPGGTEAFF. CDR3 coding DNA: TGTGCCAGCAGTCCCGGGGGCACTGAAGCTTTCTTT.

This clone was counted a single time. The chain couples TRBV9 to TRBJ2-3, with 8 bases fitting TRBD2. V trimming: 4 bases; J trimming: 0 bases; junction bases outside the gene matches: 13. Germline CDR1 is SGDLS and CDR2 is YYNGEE. The CDR3 length is 18 residues. The chain's CDR3 is CASSPVTGGITSTDTQYF. CDR3 in DNA: TGTGCCAGCAGCCCAGTAACGGGGGGGATTACTAGCACAGATACGCAGTATTTT. The complete variable domain, with remaining parts taken from reference TRBV9 and TRBJ2-3, reads DSGVTQTPKHLITATGQRVTLRCSPRSGDLSVYWYQQSLDQGLQFLIQYYNGEERAKGNILERFSAQQFPDLHSELNLSSLELGDSALYFCASSPVTGGITSTDTQYFGPGTRLTVL.

The chain combines TRBV11-2 with TRBJ1-5; 7 nucleotides line up with TRBD1. The V gene's germline CDR1 is SGHAT and CDR2 FQNNGV. Trimming removed 5 bases from V and 4 bases from J; junction bases left unmatched: 8. CDR3 length: 15 residues. CDR3: CASSQRTGENQPQHF. The DNA of the CDR3 is TGTGCCAGCAGCCAGCGGACAGGCGAAAATCAGCCCCAGCATTTT.

This rearrangement joins TRBV11-3 to TRBJ2-1; 7 bases fit TRBD2. CDR1 is SGHNT and CDR2 is YENEEA in the germline V gene. Trimming at V came to 5 bases and at J to 3 bases, leaving 10 bases not matched to a gene. CDR3 length: 16 amino acids. This CDR3 reads CASSPTSGLNYNEQFF. The CDR3 DNA is TGTGCCAGCAGCCCCACGTCGGGACTAAACTACAATGAGCAGTTCTTC.

The chain has TRBV5-1 and TRBJ2-7; TRBD1 matches at 9 bases. The CDR3 spans 14 residues. The ends lost 4 bases at V and 2 bases at J; junction bases unmatched: 4. Germline loops: CDR1 SGHRS, CDR2 YFSETQ. CDR3 sequence (DNA): TGCGCCAGCAGCACCGGGACAGGGACCTACGAGCAGTACTTC. Protein product: CASSTGTGTYEQYF.

The genes are TRBV10-2 and TRBJ2-1, with TRBD1 as a possible D gene (8 bases). The V end was cut by 8 bases, the J end by 2 bases, with 19 bases between. Germline lookup yields CDR1 WSHSY and CDR2 SAAADI. The CDR3 covers 16 residues. The CDR3 protein is CASGKQGGRTYNEQFF. The CDR3 nucleotides are TGCGCCAGCGGGAAACAGGGGGGGAGAACCTACAATGAGCAGTTCTTC.

The chain links TRBV6-1 to TRBJ2-1; weak D call: TRBD1 (5 bases). Germline V CDR1 and CDR2: MNHNS, SASEGT. Trimming cost V 2 bases and J 0 bases, with 14 bases left between them. The CDR3 has 17 residues. CDR3 nucleotides: TGTGCCAGCAGTGAACCCAGGTGGACATTCTCCTACAATGAGCAGTTCTTC. It is translated as CASSEPRWTFSYNEQFF.

Only a few counts were recorded for this clone. The chain links TRBV12-3 or TRBV12-4 to TRBJ1-2, with no clear D. CDR3 length: 13 amino acids. The germline V and J ends were trimmed by 3 bases and 6 bases, with 11 bases remaining between them. DNA of the CDR3: TGTGCCAGCAGTTTTAAAGGGAGTCATGGCTACACCTTC. It is translated as CASSFKGSHGYTF.